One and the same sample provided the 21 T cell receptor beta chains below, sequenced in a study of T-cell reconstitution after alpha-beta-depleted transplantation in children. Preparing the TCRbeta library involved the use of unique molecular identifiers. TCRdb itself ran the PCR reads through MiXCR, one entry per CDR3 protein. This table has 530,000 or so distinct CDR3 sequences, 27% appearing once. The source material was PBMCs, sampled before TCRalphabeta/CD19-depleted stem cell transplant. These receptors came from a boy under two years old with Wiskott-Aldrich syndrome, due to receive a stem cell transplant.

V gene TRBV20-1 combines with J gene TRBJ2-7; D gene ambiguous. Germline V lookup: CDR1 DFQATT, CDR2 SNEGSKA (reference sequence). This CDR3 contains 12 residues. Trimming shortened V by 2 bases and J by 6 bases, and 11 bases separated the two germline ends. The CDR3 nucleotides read TGCAGTGCTAGACTGGGCACCGGCGAGCAGTACTTC. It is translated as CSARLGTGEQYF.

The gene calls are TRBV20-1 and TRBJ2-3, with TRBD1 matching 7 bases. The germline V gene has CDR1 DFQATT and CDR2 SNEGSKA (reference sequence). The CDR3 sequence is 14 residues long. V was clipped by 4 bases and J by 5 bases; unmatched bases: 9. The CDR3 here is CSATLGTVRDTQYF. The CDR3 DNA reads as TGCAGTGCTACTTTGGGGACAGTTCGAGATACGCAGTATTTT.

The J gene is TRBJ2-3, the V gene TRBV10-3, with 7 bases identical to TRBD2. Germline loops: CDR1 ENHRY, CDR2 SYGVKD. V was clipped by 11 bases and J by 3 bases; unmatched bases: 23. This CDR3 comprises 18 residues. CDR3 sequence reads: CAATTMAGAVPGTDTQYF. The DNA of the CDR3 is TGTGCCGCCACGACTATGGCGGGAGCAGTCCCGGGAACAGATACGCAGTATTTT.

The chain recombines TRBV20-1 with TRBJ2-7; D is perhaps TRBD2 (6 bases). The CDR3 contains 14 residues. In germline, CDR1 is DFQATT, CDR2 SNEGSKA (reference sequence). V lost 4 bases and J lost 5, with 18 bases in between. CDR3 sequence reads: CSANRLGRGNEQYF. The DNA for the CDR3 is TGCAGTGCTAACCGACTAGGCCGAGGTAACGAGCAGTACTTC.

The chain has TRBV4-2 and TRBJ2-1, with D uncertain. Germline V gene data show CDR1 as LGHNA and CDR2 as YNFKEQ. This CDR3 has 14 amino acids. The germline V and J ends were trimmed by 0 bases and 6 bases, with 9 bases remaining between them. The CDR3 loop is CASSQDRNSNEQFF. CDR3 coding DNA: TGTGCCAGCAGCCAAGATCGAAACAGCAATGAGCAGTTCTTC.

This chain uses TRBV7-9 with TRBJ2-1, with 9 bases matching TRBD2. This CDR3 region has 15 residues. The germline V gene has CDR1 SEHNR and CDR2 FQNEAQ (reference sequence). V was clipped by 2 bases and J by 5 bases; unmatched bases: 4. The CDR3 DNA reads TGTGCCAGCAGCTTAAGGACTAGCGTAAACAATGAGCAGTTCTTC. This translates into CASSLRTSVNNEQFF.

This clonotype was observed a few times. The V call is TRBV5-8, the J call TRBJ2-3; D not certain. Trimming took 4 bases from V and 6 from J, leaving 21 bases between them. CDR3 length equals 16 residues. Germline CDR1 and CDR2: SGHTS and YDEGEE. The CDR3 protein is CASSVTQRPSVDTQYF. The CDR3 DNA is TGTGCCAGCAGCGTCACCCAACGTCCCTCGGTGGATACGCAGTATTTT.

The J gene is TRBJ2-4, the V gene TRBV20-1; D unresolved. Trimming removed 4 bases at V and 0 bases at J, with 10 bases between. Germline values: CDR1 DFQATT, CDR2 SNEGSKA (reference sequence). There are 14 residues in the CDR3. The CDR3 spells CSAMESIAKNIQYF. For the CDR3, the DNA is TGCAGTGCTATGGAGTCTATAGCCAAAAACATTCAGTACTTC.

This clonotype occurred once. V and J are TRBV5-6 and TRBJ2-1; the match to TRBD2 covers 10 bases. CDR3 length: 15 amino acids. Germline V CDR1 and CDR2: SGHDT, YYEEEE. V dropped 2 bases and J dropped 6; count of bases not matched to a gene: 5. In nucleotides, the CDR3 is TGTGCCAGCAGCTTCGTACTAGCGGGATTCAATGAGCAGTTCTTC. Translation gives CASSFVLAGFNEQFF.

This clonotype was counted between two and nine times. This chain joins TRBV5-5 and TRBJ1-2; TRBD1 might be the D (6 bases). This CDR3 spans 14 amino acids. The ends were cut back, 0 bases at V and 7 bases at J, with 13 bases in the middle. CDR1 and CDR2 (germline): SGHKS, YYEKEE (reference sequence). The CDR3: CASSLGSGGSGYTF. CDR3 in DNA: TGTGCCAGCAGCTTGGGCTCTGGGGGCTCTGGCTACACCTTC. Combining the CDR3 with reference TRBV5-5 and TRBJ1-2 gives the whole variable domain DAGVTQSPTHLIKTRGQQVTLRCSPISGHKSVSWYQQVLGQGPQFIFQYYEKEERGRGNFPDRFSARQFPNYSSELNVNALLLGDSALYLCASSLGSGGSGYTFGSGTRLTVV.

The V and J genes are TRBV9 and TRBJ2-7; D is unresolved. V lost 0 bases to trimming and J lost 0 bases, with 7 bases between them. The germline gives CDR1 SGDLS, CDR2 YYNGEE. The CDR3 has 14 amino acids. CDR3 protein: CASSVESYSYEQYF. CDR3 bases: TGTGCCAGCAGCGTAGAGTCGTACTCCTACGAGCAGTACTTC. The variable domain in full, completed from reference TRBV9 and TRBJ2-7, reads DSGVTQTPKHLITATGQRVTLRCSPRSGDLSVYWYQQSLDQGLQFLIQYYNGEERAKGNILERFSAQQFPDLHSELNLSSLELGDSALYFCASSVESYSYEQYFGPGTRLTVT.

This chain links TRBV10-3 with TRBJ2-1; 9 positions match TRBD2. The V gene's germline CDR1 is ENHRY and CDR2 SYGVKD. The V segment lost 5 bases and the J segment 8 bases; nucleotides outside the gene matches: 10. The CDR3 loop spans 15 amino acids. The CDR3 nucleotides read TGTGCCATCAGTAACCCTAGCGGGAAAGAACATGAGCAGTTCTTC. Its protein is CAISNPSGKEHEQFF.

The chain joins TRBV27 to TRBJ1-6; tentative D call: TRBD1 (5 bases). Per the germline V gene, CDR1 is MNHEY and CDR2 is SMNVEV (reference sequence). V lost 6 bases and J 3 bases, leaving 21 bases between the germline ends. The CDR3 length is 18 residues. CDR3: CASSWATAGNNYNSPLHF. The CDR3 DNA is TGTGCCAGCAGCTGGGCAACAGCAGGGAATAACTATAATTCACCCCTCCACTTT.

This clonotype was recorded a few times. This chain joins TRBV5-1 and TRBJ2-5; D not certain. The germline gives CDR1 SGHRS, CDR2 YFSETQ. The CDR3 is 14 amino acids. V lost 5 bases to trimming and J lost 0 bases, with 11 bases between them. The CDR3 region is CASSVTFYQETQYF. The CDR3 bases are TGCGCCAGCAGTGTAACTTTCTACCAAGAGACCCAGTACTTC. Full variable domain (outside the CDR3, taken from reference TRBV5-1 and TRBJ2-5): KAGVTQTPRYLIKTRGQQVTLSCSPISGHRSVSWYQQTPGQGLQFLFEYFSETQRNKGNFPGRFSGRQFSNSRSEMNVSTLELGDSALYLCASSVTFYQETQYFGPGTRLLVL.

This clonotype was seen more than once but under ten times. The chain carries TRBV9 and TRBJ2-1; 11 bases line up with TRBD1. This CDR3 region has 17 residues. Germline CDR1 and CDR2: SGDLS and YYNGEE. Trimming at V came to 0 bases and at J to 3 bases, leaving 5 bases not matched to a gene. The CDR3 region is CASSVGGQGGNYNEQFF. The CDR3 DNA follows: TGTGCCAGCAGCGTAGGGGGACAGGGGGGGAACTACAATGAGCAGTTCTTC.

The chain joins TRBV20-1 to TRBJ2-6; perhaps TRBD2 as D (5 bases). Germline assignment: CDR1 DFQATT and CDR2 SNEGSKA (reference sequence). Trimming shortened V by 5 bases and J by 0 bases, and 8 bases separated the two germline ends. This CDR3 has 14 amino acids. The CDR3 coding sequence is TGCAGTGCTCGGGGAAGCTCTGGGGCCAACGTCCTGACTTTC. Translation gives CSARGSSGANVLTF.

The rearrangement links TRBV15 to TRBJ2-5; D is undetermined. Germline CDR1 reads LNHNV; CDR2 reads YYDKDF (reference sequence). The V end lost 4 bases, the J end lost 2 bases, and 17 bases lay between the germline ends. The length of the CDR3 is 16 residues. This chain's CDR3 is CATSKERTRRQETQYF. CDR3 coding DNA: TGTGCCACCAGCAAAGAGAGGACCCGGCGGCAAGAGACCCAGTACTTC.

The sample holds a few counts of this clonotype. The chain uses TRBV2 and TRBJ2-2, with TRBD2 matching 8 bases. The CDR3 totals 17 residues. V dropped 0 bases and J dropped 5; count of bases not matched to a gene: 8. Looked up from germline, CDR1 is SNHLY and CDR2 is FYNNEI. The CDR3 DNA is TGTGCCAGCAGTGAAGCATCCATAGCGGGAAATACCGGGGAGCTGTTTTTT. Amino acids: CASSEASIAGNTGELFF.

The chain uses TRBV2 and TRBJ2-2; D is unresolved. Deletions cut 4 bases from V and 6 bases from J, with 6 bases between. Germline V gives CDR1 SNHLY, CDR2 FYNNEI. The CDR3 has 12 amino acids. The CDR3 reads CASSVDAGELFF. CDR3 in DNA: TGTGCCAGCAGTGTGGATGCCGGGGAGCTGTTTTTT.

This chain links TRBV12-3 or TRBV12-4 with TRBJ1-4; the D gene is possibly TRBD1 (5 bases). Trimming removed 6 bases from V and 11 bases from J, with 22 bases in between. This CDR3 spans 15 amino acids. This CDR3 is CASSPSGAGISKLFF. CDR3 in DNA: TGTGCCAGCAGCCCCTCCGGGGCCGGGATCTCTAAACTGTTTTTT.

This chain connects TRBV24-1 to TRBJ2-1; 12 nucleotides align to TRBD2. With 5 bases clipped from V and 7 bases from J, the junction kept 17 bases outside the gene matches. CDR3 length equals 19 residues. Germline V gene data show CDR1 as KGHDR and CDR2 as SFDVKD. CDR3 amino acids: CATSGRDSSQTSGSNEQFF. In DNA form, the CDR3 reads TGTGCCACCAGTGGAAGGGACAGCTCACAGACTAGCGGGAGTAATGAGCAGTTCTTC.